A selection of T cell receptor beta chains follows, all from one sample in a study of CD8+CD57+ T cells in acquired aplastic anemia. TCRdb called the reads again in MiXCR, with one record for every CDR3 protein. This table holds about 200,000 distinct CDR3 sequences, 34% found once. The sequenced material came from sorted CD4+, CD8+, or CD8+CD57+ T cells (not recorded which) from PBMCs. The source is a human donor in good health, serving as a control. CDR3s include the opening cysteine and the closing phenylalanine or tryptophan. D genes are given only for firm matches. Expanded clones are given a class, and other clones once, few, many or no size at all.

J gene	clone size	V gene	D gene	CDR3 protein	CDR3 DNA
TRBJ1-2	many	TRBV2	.	CASQNSGVDFGYTF	TGTGCCAGCCAAAACTCAGGGGTGGACTTTGGCTACACCTTC
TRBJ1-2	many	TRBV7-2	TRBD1	CASSSDRGPYGYTF	TGTGCCAGCAGCTCGGACAGGGGTCCGTATGGCTACACCTTC
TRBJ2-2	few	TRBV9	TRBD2	CASSVGSGVTGELFF	TGTGCCAGCAGCGTAGGTAGCGGGGTAACCGGGGAGCTGTTTTTT
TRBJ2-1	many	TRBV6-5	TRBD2	CASSNPTSVHEQFF	TGTGCCAGCAGTAACCCCACTAGCGTCCATGAGCAGTTCTTC
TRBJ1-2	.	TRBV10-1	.	CASTPAHRGYTF	TGCGCTAGCACCCCTGCCCATCGTGGCTACACCTTC
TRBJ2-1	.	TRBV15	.	CATSRPGAYNEQFF	TGTGCCACCAGCAGGCCAGGGGCCTACAATGAGCAGTTCTTC
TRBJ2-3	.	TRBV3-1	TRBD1	CASSRSLGTGEDTQYF	TGTGCCAGCAGCCGGAGCTTAGGGACAGGGGAAGATACGCAGTATTTT
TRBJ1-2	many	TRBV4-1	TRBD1	CASSQETGAANYGYTF	TGCGCCAGCAGCCAGGAAACAGGGGCGGCCAACTATGGCTACACCTTC
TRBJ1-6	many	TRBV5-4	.	CASSMPYSPLHF	TGTGCCAGCAGCATGCCCTATTCACCCCTCCACTTT
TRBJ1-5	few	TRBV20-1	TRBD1	CSARERYQGAIDNQPQHF	TGCAGTGCTAGAGAAAGGTATCAGGGGGCAATCGACAATCAGCCCCAGCATTTT
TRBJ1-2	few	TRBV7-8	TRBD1	CASSTGQGSYGYTF	TGTGCCAGCAGCACGGGACAGGGGTCCTATGGCTACACCTTC
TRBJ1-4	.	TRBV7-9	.	CASSSRGGGEKLFF	TGTGCCAGCAGCTCGCGTGGGGGGGGAGAAAAACTGTTTTTT
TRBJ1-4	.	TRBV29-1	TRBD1	CSVQGDVNEKLFF	TGCAGCGTTCAGGGGGATGTTAATGAAAAACTGTTTTTT
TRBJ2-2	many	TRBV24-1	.	CATSGGGGTGELFF	TGTGCCACCAGCGGAGGGGGGGGCACCGGGGAGCTGTTTTTT
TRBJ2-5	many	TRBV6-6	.	CASSYTSGETQYF	TGTGCCAGCAGTTACACTTCGGGGGAGACCCAGTACTTC
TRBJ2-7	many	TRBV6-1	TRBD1	CASDNDRAAYEQYF	TGTGCCAGTGATAATGACAGGGCAGCCTACGAGCAGTACTTC
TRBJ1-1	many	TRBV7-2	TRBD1	CASSFQGDTEAFF	TGTGCCAGCAGCTTTCAGGGGGACACTGAAGCTTTCTTT
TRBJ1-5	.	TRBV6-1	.	CASRETGFNQPQHF	TGTGCCAGCAGGGAAACGGGATTCAATCAGCCCCAGCATTTT
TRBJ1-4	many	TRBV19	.	CASSIRRRDGENEKLFF	TGTGCCAGTAGTATAAGACGTCGGGACGGAGAGAATGAAAAACTGTTTTTT
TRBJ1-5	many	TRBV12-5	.	CASGLLYQPQHF	TGTGCTAGTGGTTTGCTGTATCAGCCCCAGCATTTT
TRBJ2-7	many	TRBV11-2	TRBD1	CASSAIRGHYEQYF	TGTGCCAGCAGCGCTATCAGGGGGCACTACGAGCAGTACTTC